The next 20 T cell receptor beta chains were all read from a single sample in a study of T cells in localized non-small cell lung cancer. Measured with immunoSEQ multiplex PCR; TCRdb has only the in-frame clones, and not every one. In the table there are tens of thousands of clones, 84% of which are singletons. The sample here was peripheral blood, taken before any cancer treatment. The receptors originated from a man aged 40-75 years with stage I lung adenocarcinoma.

This clone was recorded only once. The genes are TRBV6-5 and TRBJ1-2, with D uncertain. CDR3 length: 16 amino acids. V lost 0 bases, J lost 0 bases, and 11 bases lay in between. Germline V gene sequence: CDR1 MNHEY, CDR2 SVGAGI. For the CDR3, the DNA is TGTGCCAGCAGTTACTCTCGGGCTGATGCTAACTATGGCTACACCTTC. It yields the protein CASSYSRADANYGYTF.

This clone has a single count. This chain connects TRBV30 to TRBJ1-6; 7 positions match TRBD1. Per the germline V gene, CDR1 is GTSNPN and CDR2 is SVGIG (reference sequence). The CDR3 has 17 amino acids. V shed 6 bases and J 4 bases; nucleotides not matched to a gene: 15. CDR3 residues: CACKNREGAGYNSPLHF. The CDR3 DNA reads TGTGCCTGTAAGAATAGGGAGGGGGCCGGGTATAATTCACCCCTCCACTTT.

The chain combines TRBV6-6 with TRBJ1-5; 7 positions agree with TRBD1. The CDR3 loop spans 14 amino acids. Germline-derived CDR1 and CDR2 are MNHNY and SVGAGI (reference sequence). Losses at the gene ends were 5 bases for V and 5 bases for J; bases not matched to a gene: 6. The CDR3 region is CASSLGTVHQPQHF. CDR3 coding DNA: TGTGCCAGCAGTCTCGGGACAGTGCATCAGCCCCAGCATTTT.

The V call is TRBV15, the J call TRBJ2-1; D might be TRBD2 (5 bases). V lost 9 bases to trimming and J lost 4 bases, with 13 bases between them. Germline V gives CDR1 LNHNV, CDR2 YYDKDF (reference sequence). The CDR3 sequence is 13 residues long. CDR3 in DNA: TGTGCCACGAGGGCAGTCCTTTACAATGAGCAGTTCTTC. It encodes CATRAVLYNEQFF.

CDR3: CASSFRQGHSYEQYF. In DNA, the CDR3 is TGTGCCAGCAGTTTCAGACAGGGCCACTCCTACGAGCAGTACTTC. The chain joins TRBV7-8 to TRBJ2-7; 7 nucleotides match TRBD1. This CDR3 has 15 amino acids. The germline V gene has CDR1 SGHVS and CDR2 FQNEAQ. Trimming cost V 6 bases and J 0 bases; bases outside gene matches: 8.

The gene calls are TRBV7-9 and TRBJ1-2; 7 bases align to TRBD1. CDR1 SEHNR and CDR2 FQNEAQ come from the germline V gene (reference sequence). This CDR3 comprises 14 residues. V shed 1 base, J shed 4 bases, and the junction held 3 bases outside the gene matches. The CDR3 DNA reads as TGTGCCAGCAGCTTAGGAGGGGGCGGCTATGGCTACACCTTC. Protein product: CASSLGGGGYGYTF.

V usage is TRBV5-1 and J usage is TRBJ2-3; possibly TRBD2 for D (5 bases). Trimming took off 1 base at V and 4 bases at J, with 13 bases between the two ends. Per germline, CDR1 SGHRS and CDR2 YFSETQ. The CDR3 runs to 15 residues. This CDR3 reads CASSLIGNSADTQYF. The CDR3 bases are TGCGCCAGCAGCTTGATAGGGAATAGCGCAGATACGCAGTATTTT.

V is TRBV5-8 and J is TRBJ1-2; D perhaps matches TRBD1 (6 bases). Trimming took off 4 bases at V and 1 base at J, with 14 bases between the two ends. Germline CDR1 SGHTS, CDR2 YDEGEE. The CDR3 is 15 residues long. The CDR3 region is CASSATGEFNYGYTF. CDR3 DNA: TGTGCCAGCAGCGCGACAGGAGAGTTTAACTATGGCTACACCTTC.

This chain uses TRBV6-1 with TRBJ1-2; D is unclear. The CDR3 has 13 amino acids. Germline lookup yields CDR1 MNHNS and CDR2 SASEGT. V was cut by 6 bases and J by 2 bases, with 10 bases left in between. The CDR3 nucleotides read TGTGCCAGCAGCCCCGGACGGAACTATGGCTACACCTTC. Encoded protein: CASSPGRNYGYTF.

The chain recombines TRBV7-2 with TRBJ2-5; D remains ambiguous. The germline gives CDR1 SGHTA, CDR2 FQGNSA. V gave up 8 bases and J gave up 2 bases, with 6 bases separating them. The CDR3 runs to 11 residues. CDR3 amino acids: CASQTQETQYF. Here the CDR3 DNA reads TGTGCCAGCCAGACTCAAGAGACCCAGTACTTC.

The chain employs TRBV18 and TRBJ2-5; possible D gene TRBD2, 6 bases. Trimming took 5 bases from V and 4 from J, leaving 14 bases between them. Germline V gives CDR1 KGHSH, CDR2 LQKENI. The length of the CDR3 is 14 residues. The CDR3 region is CASSSDYLLETQYF. The DNA for the CDR3 is TGTGCCAGCTCATCGGACTACCTACTAGAGACCCAGTACTTC.

This chain joins TRBV5-6 and TRBJ2-1; the match to TRBD1 covers 7 bases. J was trimmed by 8 bases and V by 0 bases; bases with no gene match: 5. Germline V gene sequence: CDR1 SGHDT, CDR2 YYEEEE. This CDR3 is 14 amino acids long. The CDR3 coding sequence is TGTGCCAGCAGCTTGGTTAGGGGGCACGATGAGCAGTTCTTC. Translating it yields CASSLVRGHDEQFF.

The rearrangement links TRBV27 to TRBJ2-7; D may be TRBD2 (5 bases). Trimming cost V 2 bases and J 3 bases, with 26 bases left between them. The germline V gene has CDR1 MNHEY and CDR2 SMNVEV (reference sequence). The CDR3 is 19 amino acids. The CDR3 nucleotides read TGTGCCAGCAGTTTACGGGTAGGGCTCGGTGGCAGAGGGTACTACGAGCAGTACTTC. It specifies CASSLRVGLGGRGYYEQYF.

The chain uses TRBV28 and TRBJ2-1, with 9 bases identical to TRBD2. Per germline, CDR1 MDHEN and CDR2 SYDVKM. The CDR3 runs 18 residues. Trimming at V came to 2 bases and at J to 9 bases, leaving 17 bases not matched to a gene. As DNA, the CDR3 is TGTGCCAGCAGTTTAAGGCTCCCTCTAGCGGGGACTTTGGTTGAGCAGTTCTTC. Protein sequence: CASSLRLPLAGTLVEQFF.

This clone was detected only once. CDR3 residues: CASSPGLAGGVTGELFF. The CDR3 bases are TGTGCCAGCAGCCCGGGACTAGCGGGAGGAGTCACCGGGGAGCTGTTTTTT. V and J are TRBV7-8 and TRBJ2-2; 15 bases match TRBD2. This CDR3 contains 17 residues. Germline loops: CDR1 SGHVS, CDR2 FQNEAQ. J lost 4 bases, V lost 5 bases, and 5 bases had no gene match.

J is TRBJ2-5 and V is TRBV18; TRBD2 might be the D (6 bases). Germline V gene data show CDR1 as KGHSH and CDR2 as LQKENI. V was clipped by 5 bases and J by 3 bases, with 16 bases between them. The CDR3 spans 15 residues. As DNA, the CDR3 is TGTGCCAGCTCAAAGAGCGGGCTCGGGGAAGAGACCCAGTACTTC. Translating gives CASSKSGLGEETQYF.

The chain links TRBV5-1 to TRBJ2-5; 11 bases match TRBD2. With 2 bases clipped from V and 7 bases from J, the junction kept 10 bases outside the gene matches. CDR3 length equals 16 residues. Germline V gene lookup returns CDR1 SGHRS and CDR2 YFSETQ. The CDR3 DNA follows: TGCGCCAGCAGCTTTCACGTTAGTAGCGGGAGGGCGACCCAGTACTTC. Translating gives CASSFHVSSGRATQYF.

This clone was observed a handful of times. The rearrangement joins TRBV4-1 to TRBJ1-6; possibly TRBD1 for D (6 bases). The V gene lost 1 base and the J gene lost 6 bases, with 16 bases spanning the gap. The CDR3 loop spans 17 amino acids. Germline lookup yields CDR1 MGHRA and CDR2 YSYEKL. CDR3 in DNA: TGCGCCAGCAGCCAAGCCCGGGAGGGGGAAGTTAATTCACCCCTCCACTTT. It translates to CASSQAREGEVNSPLHF.

V is TRBV30 and J is TRBJ2-3, with D possibly matching TRBD2 (6 bases). The CDR3 covers 13 residues. The germline V and J ends were trimmed by 3 bases and 6 bases, with 13 bases remaining between them. Per germline, CDR1 GTSNPN and CDR2 SVGIG (reference sequence). CDR3 DNA: TGTGCCTGGAGCGCGGGGCCCGGGGATACGCAGTATTTT. Amino acid sequence: CAWSAGPGDTQYF.

This chain uses TRBV4-3 with TRBJ1-2, with D possibly TRBD1 on 6 matching bases. V was pared by 0 bases and J by 4 bases, with 15 bases between. The CDR3 extends over 16 amino acids. Germline lookup yields CDR1 LGHNA and CDR2 YSLEER. The CDR3: CASSQDGGQGFYGYTF. The CDR3 DNA sequence: TGCGCCAGCAGCCAAGACGGGGGCCAGGGGTTCTATGGCTACACCTTC.